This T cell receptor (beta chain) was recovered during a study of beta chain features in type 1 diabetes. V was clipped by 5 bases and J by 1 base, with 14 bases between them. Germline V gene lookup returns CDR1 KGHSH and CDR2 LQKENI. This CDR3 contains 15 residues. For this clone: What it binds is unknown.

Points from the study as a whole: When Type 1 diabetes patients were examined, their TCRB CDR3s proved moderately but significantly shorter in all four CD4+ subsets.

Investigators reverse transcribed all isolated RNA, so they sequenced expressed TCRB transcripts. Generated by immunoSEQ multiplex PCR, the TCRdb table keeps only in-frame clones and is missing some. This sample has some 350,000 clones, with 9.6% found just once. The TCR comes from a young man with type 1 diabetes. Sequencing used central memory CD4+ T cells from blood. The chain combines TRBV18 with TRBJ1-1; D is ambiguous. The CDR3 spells CASSALTRGNTEAFF. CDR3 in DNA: TGTGCCAGCTCAGCCCTTACACGGGGGAACACTGAAGCTTTCTTT.